What follows is one T cell receptor (beta chain) and its context. Antigen unknown. This sample stems from a study of cytomegalovirus exposure and HLA in healthy donors. Whole-study context: From donors who were HLA-typed, an early data release held about 89 million unique TCRs.

Study-level results: Excluded: some indistinguishable V segments such as TRBV6-2 and TRBV6-3. Apparent HLA restriction characterized most CMV-associated TCR beta chains in a later analysis. Being productive about 90% or about 30% of the time was typical of most TCR beta V segments in an earlier analysis.

Vbeta (60) and Jbeta (13) primers were used in the PCR. Method: immunoSEQ multiplex PCR; TCRdb's copy keeps in-frame clones and lacks some. The table has 150,000 to 200,000 clones, around 80% seen once. The germline V gene encodes CDR1 KGHSH and CDR2 LQKENI. Trimming removed 0 bases at V and 6 bases at J, with 20 bases between. CDR3 length equals 17 residues. The chain couples TRBV18 to TRBJ1-2; a possible D gene is TRBD1 (6 bases). The source of this sequence is a woman in her twenties or thirties in good health and CMV-seronegative. Sequenced input: PBMCs. The CDR3 region has the DNA TGTGCCAGCTCACCACCGCCGGTAGGGGGAATCCCGGATGGCTACACCTTC. It is translated as CASSPPPVGGIPDGYTF.